The 17 T cell receptor beta chains given below trace back to one sample, sequenced in a study of shared clonotypes between healthy human individuals. Assay used: immunoSEQ multiplex PCR; TCRdb lists only in-frame clones, some missing. The table lists roughly 2.4 million clones, under 97% of them singletons. The sequencing input was naive CD4+ T cells sorted from blood. Stated subset: CD45RA+ positively selected. Source of these receptors: a young man in good health.

Notes on this clone: This sample includes further DNA sequences coding for the same CDR3. CDR3 loop: CASSLALGEETQYF. CDR3 DNA: TGCGCCAGCAGCTTGGCCTTAGGGGAAGAGACCCAGTACTTC. The V call is TRBV5-1, the J call TRBJ2-5, with D tentatively TRBD1 (5 bases). The germline CDR1 and CDR2 sequences are SGHRS and YFSETQ. The CDR3 contains 14 residues. The V and J ends lost 0 bases and 3 bases respectively, with 9 bases between them.

This clone was picked up one time. The chain combines TRBV5-1 with TRBJ2-7; tentatively, D is TRBD1 or TRBD2 (5 bases each). In germline, CDR1 is SGHRS, CDR2 YFSETQ. V was clipped by 1 base and J by 2 bases, with 7 bases between them. CDR3 size: 13 residues. The CDR3 region is CASSLMGAYEQYF. In nucleotides, the CDR3 is TGCGCCAGCAGCTTGATGGGGGCCTACGAGCAGTACTTC.

The gene calls are TRBV7-9 and TRBJ2-5, with a possible D match to TRBD1 (8 bases). CDR1 and CDR2 (germline): SEHNR, FQNEAQ (reference sequence). With 1 base removed from V and 5 bases from J, the gap between germline ends came to 17 bases. The CDR3 is 16 residues long. The CDR3 loop reads CASSLVVGQGGETQYF. The CDR3 DNA reads TGTGCCAGCAGCTTAGTTGTCGGACAGGGAGGGGAGACCCAGTACTTC.

This rearrangement joins TRBV10-2 to TRBJ1-6, with 7 bases matching TRBD1. This CDR3 has 13 amino acids. With 6 bases clipped from V and 5 bases from J, the junction kept 1 base outside the gene matches. Germline values: CDR1 WSHSY, CDR2 SAAADI. The DNA of the CDR3 is TGCGCCAGCAGCGACAGGGATAATTCACCCCTCCACTTT. Amino acid sequence: CASSDRDNSPLHF.

Regarding this clone: The junction shows a germline mismatch at one end, possibly a read error. V gene TRBV6-5 combines with J gene TRBJ1-2; 7 positions match TRBD1. There are 11 residues in the CDR3. Per the germline V gene, CDR1 is MNHEY and CDR2 is SVGAGI. DNA for the CDR3: TGTGCCAGCAGCCAGGGGGACTCCATGTCCTTC. Its translation: CASSQGDSMSF.

The V and J genes are TRBV2 and TRBJ2-3, with D tentatively TRBD1 (6 bases). Germline V gene data show CDR1 as SNHLY and CDR2 as FYNNEI. The CDR3 length is 14 residues. Trimming took off 9 bases at V and 0 bases at J, with 13 bases between the two ends. The CDR3 loop reads CARSSGQSTDTQYF. The CDR3 DNA is TGTGCCAGAAGTTCGGGACAAAGCACAGATACGCAGTATTTT.

The sample holds one count of this clone. The chain uses TRBV25-1 and TRBJ2-3, with D perhaps given as TRBD1 or TRBD2 (5 bases each). The CDR3 is made up of 16 amino acids. The V end was cut by 3 bases, the J end by 3 bases, with 16 bases between. Germline CDR1 is MGHDK and CDR2 is SYGVNS. CDR3 protein: CASSDFREWRTDTQYF. The CDR3 DNA is TGTGCCAGCAGTGATTTCAGGGAATGGAGGACAGATACGCAGTATTTT. The variable domain in full, completed from reference TRBV25-1 and TRBJ2-3, reads EADIYQTPRYLVIGTGKKITLECSQTMGHDKMYWYQQDPGMELHLIHYSYGVNSTEKGDLSSESTVSRIRTEHFPLTLESARPSHTSQYLCASSDFREWRTDTQYFGPGTRLTVL.

The J gene is TRBJ2-5, the V gene TRBV7-9; D perhaps matches TRBD1 (7 bases). The germline gives CDR1 SEHNR, CDR2 FQNEAQ (reference sequence). V lost 1 base and J lost 4, with 16 bases in between. The CDR3 length is 16 residues. The CDR3 protein is CASSLERHRGGETQYF. The CDR3 DNA reads TGTGCCAGCAGCTTAGAGCGGCACAGGGGAGGAGAGACCCAGTACTTC.

The V and J genes are TRBV29-1 and TRBJ1-2, with D maybe TRBD1 (6 bases). In germline, CDR1 is SQVTM, CDR2 ANQGSEA. CDR3 length: 14 residues. V was cut by 7 bases and J by 8 bases, with 23 bases left in between. The CDR3 spells CSARTAAGTTGYTF. The CDR3 DNA reads TGCAGCGCCCGAACCGCCGCCGGGACAACAGGCTACACCTTC.

The chain links TRBV30 to TRBJ1-2; the match to TRBD1 covers 9 bases. This CDR3 comprises 17 residues. V shed 0 bases, J shed 4 bases, and the junction held 12 bases outside the gene matches. Germline V CDR1 and CDR2: GTSNPN, SVGIG (reference sequence). Here the CDR3 reads CAWSVLGQGPSGYGYTF. The CDR3 DNA follows: TGTGCCTGGAGTGTACTGGGACAGGGACCCTCTGGCTATGGCTACACCTTC.

The CDR3 loop is CASSPDRRRGKDEQYF. CDR3 bases: TGTGCCAGCTCACCCGATCGAAGGCGCGGAAAAGACGAGCAGTACTTC. The chain employs TRBV18 and TRBJ2-7; D is ambiguous. CDR3 length: 16 amino acids. Germline CDR1 KGHSH, CDR2 LQKENI. Trimming took off 3 bases at V and 5 bases at J, with 20 bases between the two ends.

The V and J genes are TRBV7-2 and TRBJ2-2; 13 nucleotides line up with TRBD2. This CDR3 is 16 amino acids long. CDR1 SGHTA and CDR2 FQGNSA come from the germline V gene. The ends lost 5 bases at V and 5 bases at J; junction bases unmatched: 5. The CDR3 sequence: CASSIGLAGVTGELFF. CDR3 DNA sequence: TGTGCCAGCAGCATCGGACTAGCGGGAGTTACCGGGGAGCTGTTTTTT.

The V and J genes are TRBV6-5 and TRBJ2-1, with 9 nucleotides matching TRBD2. Per germline, CDR1 MNHEY and CDR2 SVGAGI. V shed 6 bases, J shed 9 bases, and the junction held 6 bases outside the gene matches. This CDR3 region has 13 residues. The CDR3 protein is CASRRGGDGEQFF. In nucleotides, the CDR3 is TGTGCCAGCAGGCGCGGGGGGGATGGTGAGCAGTTCTTC.

The rearrangement joins TRBV27 to TRBJ2-7, with D unresolved. This CDR3 region has 12 residues. Germline V gene sequence: CDR1 MNHEY, CDR2 SMNVEV (reference sequence). Between the trimmed V and J ends, which lost 2 bases and 3 bases, there was a span of 5 bases. The CDR3 DNA follows: TGTGCCAGCAGTTTAATAAGCTACGAGCAGTACTTC. Residues: CASSLISYEQYF.

This chain connects TRBV13 to TRBJ2-2, with TRBD2 identical over 7 bases. The trim removed 1 base at V and 3 bases at J, leaving 2 bases unmatched. The CDR3 has 15 amino acids. Germline lookup yields CDR1 PRHDT and CDR2 FYEKMQ (reference sequence). This CDR3 is CASSLEAGYTGELFF. The DNA for the CDR3 is TGTGCCAGCAGCTTAGAAGCGGGGTACACCGGGGAGCTGTTTTTT.

The V call is TRBV29-1, the J call TRBJ1-1; D perhaps matches TRBD1 (5 bases). CDR3 size: 12 residues. With 7 bases removed from V and 5 bases from J, the gap between germline ends came to 14 bases. Germline V gene data show CDR1 as SQVTM and CDR2 as ANQGSEA. The CDR3 here is CSGGDAGTEAFF. The CDR3 DNA reads as TGCAGCGGGGGGGACGCTGGGACTGAAGCTTTCTTT.

The chain joins TRBV6-1 to TRBJ1-5, with TRBD1 as a possible D gene (6 bases). The CDR3 has 15 residues. Trimming removed 8 bases from V and 3 bases from J, with 17 bases in between. CDR1 and CDR2 (germline): MNHNS, SASEGT. This CDR3 is CASQPRDTYNQPQHF. CDR3 nucleotides: TGTGCCAGCCAACCACGGGACACCTACAATCAGCCCCAGCATTTT.